Each of the 32 T cell receptor beta chains below was sequenced from the same sample in a study of beta chain features in type 1 diabetes. Of the isolated RNA, all was reverse transcribed, and so the sequenced material was expressed TCRB transcripts. Assay used: immunoSEQ multiplex PCR; TCRdb lists only in-frame clones, some missing. The data show around 170,000 clones, 7% to 10% seen once. The sequenced material came from central memory CD4+ T cells from blood. The receptors were gathered from a young woman in good health.

This clone has just a few counts. V usage is TRBV27 and J usage is TRBJ2-2; a possible D gene is TRBD1 (5 bases). Per germline, CDR1 MNHEY and CDR2 SMNVEV (reference sequence). The germline V and J ends were trimmed by 2 bases and 7 bases, with 17 bases remaining between them. This CDR3 contains 16 residues. CDR3 in amino acids: CASSLLTGPLVGELFF. The CDR3 DNA reads as TGTGCCAGCAGTTTACTTACAGGTCCCTTGGTCGGGGAGCTGTTTTTT.

The chain recombines TRBV5-1 with TRBJ2-1, with 12 bases fitting TRBD2. The V gene end was trimmed by 5 bases and the J gene end by 10 bases; junction bases not matched to a gene: 10. Germline CDR1 SGHRS, CDR2 YFSETQ. This CDR3 comprises 15 residues. CDR3 sequence reads: CASRDASGGANEQFF. Written as DNA, the CDR3 is TGCGCCAGCAGGGATGCTAGCGGGGGGGCCAACGAGCAGTTCTTC.

J is TRBJ2-3 and V is TRBV19, with D possibly being TRBD1 (6 bases). The V and J ends lost 7 bases and 4 bases respectively, with 12 bases between them. The CDR3 has 13 residues. CDR1 and CDR2 from the germline V gene are LNHDA and SQIVND (reference sequence). In DNA, the CDR3 is TGTGCCAGTACCGGGACAAACGCAGATACGCAGTATTTT. This translates into CASTGTNADTQYF.

A few counts support this clone. The rearrangement joins TRBV11-3 to TRBJ1-1, with D unresolved. Germline-derived CDR1 and CDR2 are SGHNT and YENEEA. The CDR3 has 13 amino acids. V lost 4 bases, J lost 4 bases, and 10 bases lay in between. The CDR3 coding sequence is TGTGCCAGCAGCTCCCTTTCGGGCACTGAAGCTTTCTTT. Translation: CASSSLSGTEAFF.

The chain recombines TRBV25-1 with TRBJ1-2; perhaps TRBD1 as D (6 bases). The CDR3 contains 16 residues. The germline CDR1 and CDR2 sequences are MGHDK and SYGVNS. Trimming removed 1 base from V and 4 bases from J, with 16 bases in between. The CDR3 spells CASSESGTKARYGYTF. CDR3 DNA: TGTGCCAGCAGTGAATCTGGGACAAAGGCCCGCTATGGCTACACCTTC.

This clone was recorded a few times. The chain is built from TRBV4-2 and TRBJ2-7, with a weak D call TRBD2 (7 bases). Germline CDR1 LGHNA, CDR2 YNFKEQ. The ends were cut back, 0 bases at V and 9 bases at J, with 15 bases in the middle. CDR3 size: 14 residues. The CDR3 protein is CASSQDEGGFGQYF. In nucleotides, the CDR3 is TGTGCCAGCAGCCAAGATGAGGGGGGGTTTGGGCAGTACTTC.

The chain is built from TRBV7-2 and TRBJ2-7; 8 bases match TRBD1. Germline V gene sequence: CDR1 SGHTA, CDR2 FQGNSA. V was pared by 7 bases and J by 7 bases, with 12 bases of the junction left unmatched. The CDR3 has 14 residues. CDR3 residues: CASTSETGVKEQYF. As DNA, the CDR3 is TGTGCCAGCACCTCGGAGACAGGGGTGAAGGAGCAGTACTTC.

Only one count was recorded for this clone. This sample also contains other DNA sequences that code for the same CDR3. This rearrangement joins TRBV7-6 to TRBJ2-6, with D hard to call. This CDR3 comprises 14 residues. Germline assignment: CDR1 SGHVS and CDR2 FNYEAQ. V was cut by 4 bases and J by 0 bases, with 4 bases left in between. This chain's CDR3 is CASSSISGANVLTF. The CDR3 DNA reads TGTGCCAGCAGCTCTATCTCTGGGGCCAACGTCCTGACTTTC.

This clone has just a few counts. The J gene is TRBJ2-2, the V gene TRBV4-1; D is unresolved. The V gene's germline CDR1 is MGHRA and CDR2 YSYEKL. The CDR3 contains 14 residues. V lost 3 bases and J 3 bases, leaving 8 bases between the germline ends. The CDR3 DNA reads TGCGCCAGCAGCCATAATCGGGACACCGGGGAGCTGTTTTTT. Its protein is CASSHNRDTGELFF.

In its sample, this clone was seen a few times. The genes are TRBV6-1 and TRBJ2-5; 11 bases map to TRBD1. The V segment lost 5 bases and the J segment 4 bases; nucleotides outside the gene matches: 6. The CDR3 loop spans 15 amino acids. Germline lookup yields CDR1 MNHNS and CDR2 SASEGT. Here the CDR3 reads CASSTRGTGGETQYF. The CDR3 DNA reads TGTGCCAGCAGTACCCGAGGGACAGGGGGAGAGACCCAGTACTTC.

There are many counts of this clone. The J gene is TRBJ2-7, the V gene TRBV7-2; the match to TRBD2 covers 9 bases. CDR3 length: 15 amino acids. V lost 1 base, J lost 2 bases, and 3 bases stayed unmatched. Germline V gene lookup returns CDR1 SGHTA and CDR2 FQGNSA. The CDR3 loop reads CASSLEAGGAYEQYF. DNA for the CDR3: TGTGCCAGCAGCTTAGAAGCGGGGGGAGCCTACGAGCAGTACTTC.

This clone was found a few times. The chain uses TRBV14 and TRBJ1-3, with D possibly being TRBD1 (5 bases). This CDR3 region has 15 residues. The V end lost 1 base, the J end lost 4 bases, and 11 bases lay between the germline ends. Per germline, CDR1 SGHDN and CDR2 FVKESK. The CDR3 bases are TGTGCCAGCAGCCAAGTAAGGGGCACCGGAAACACCATATATTTT. This gives the protein CASSQVRGTGNTIYF.

This clone has a count of ten or more. The chain uses TRBV7-6 and TRBJ2-3; D perhaps matches TRBD1 (5 bases). Trimming took off 5 bases at V and 5 bases at J, with 8 bases between the two ends. Germline lookup yields CDR1 SGHVS and CDR2 FNYEAQ. The CDR3 is made up of 12 amino acids. CDR3 residues: CASSRTGDTQYF. The CDR3 bases are TGTGCCAGCAGCCGCACAGGAGATACGCAGTATTTT.

Note on this clone: The identical CDR3 is also encoded by other nucleotide sequences in the sample. The V call is TRBV18, the J call TRBJ1-1, with no clear D. CDR3 size: 14 residues. V lost 2 bases, J lost 5 bases, and 12 bases lay in between. Germline CDR1 KGHSH, CDR2 LQKENI. Here the CDR3 DNA reads TGTGCCAGCTCACCAGGCCCAAGAGGGACTGAAGCTTTCTTT. It specifies CASSPGPRGTEAFF.

This clone was found a few times. At the DNA level, this CDR3 is encoded by other sequences in the same sample as well. The gene calls are TRBV18 and TRBJ2-7, with 7 nucleotides matching TRBD1. Germline V gives CDR1 KGHSH, CDR2 LQKENI. The CDR3 consists of 12 residues. Germline trimming cut 4 bases from V and 5 bases from J; bases unmatched to any gene: 2. Here the CDR3 reads CASSLDRDEQYF. DNA for the CDR3: TGTGCCAGCTCACTCGACAGGGACGAGCAGTACTTC.

This clone was detected a few times. The chain combines TRBV29-1 with TRBJ2-7; 10 positions agree with TRBD1. CDR3 length: 15 residues. Germline assignment: CDR1 SQVTM and CDR2 ANQGSEA. After removal of 7 bases from V and 6 bases from J, the junction contained 15 bases not matched to a gene. CDR3 loop: CSAKIAGTGVGEQYF. The CDR3 DNA reads TGCAGCGCCAAAATTGCCGGGACAGGGGTGGGCGAGCAGTACTTC.

In this sample, this clone turned up a few times. This chain links TRBV9 with TRBJ1-1; TRBD1 is a possible D gene (5 bases). With 3 bases removed from V and 5 bases from J, the gap between germline ends came to 14 bases. The CDR3 is made up of 14 amino acids. Germline V gives CDR1 SGDLS, CDR2 YYNGEE. DNA of the CDR3: TGTGCCAGCAGCGCAGGGTATCAGTCTACTGAAGCTTTCTTT. It yields the protein CASSAGYQSTEAFF.

The chain links TRBV2 to TRBJ2-6, with 8 bases fitting TRBD1. Germline CDR1 is SNHLY and CDR2 is FYNNEI. This CDR3 comprises 15 residues. V lost 9 bases, J lost 2 bases, and 6 bases stayed unmatched. The CDR3 DNA reads as TGTGCCAGACAGGGGGTTGAGGCTGGGGCCAACGTCCTGACTTTC. Translated, it gives CARQGVEAGANVLTF. The entire variable domain, with the rest obtained from reference TRBV2 and TRBJ2-6, is as follows: EPEVTQTPSHQVTQMGQEVILRCVPISNHLYFYWYRQILGQKVEFLVSFYNNEISEKSEIFDDQFSVERPDGSNFTLKIRSTKLEDSAMYFCARQGVEAGANVLTFGAGSRLTVL.

This clone was detected only once. This sequence joins TRBV5-1 and TRBJ1-2; no reliable D call. Germline CDR1 SGHRS, CDR2 YFSETQ. The V end was cut by 0 bases, the J end by 7 bases, with 7 bases between. CDR3 length equals 12 residues. This chain's CDR3 is CASSLDGVGYTF. The CDR3 DNA is TGCGCCAGCAGCTTGGATGGAGTTGGCTACACCTTC.

This clone was recorded many times. The chain carries TRBV29-1 and TRBJ1-1; D is undetermined. V gave up 3 bases and J gave up 0 bases, with 8 bases separating them. This CDR3 comprises 13 residues. The germline CDR1 and CDR2 sequences are SQVTM and ANQGSEA. CDR3 amino acids: CSVERNMNTEAFF. The CDR3 region has the DNA TGCAGCGTTGAGAGGAACATGAACACTGAAGCTTTCTTT.

This clone was counted only a few times. The chain joins TRBV30 to TRBJ2-7; TRBD1 might be the D (6 bases). Between the trimmed V and J ends, which lost 6 bases and 3 bases, there was a span of 9 bases. This CDR3 comprises 11 residues. Germline V CDR1 and CDR2: GTSNPN, SVGIG (reference sequence). The CDR3 DNA is TGTGCCTGTGCACAGGGCTACGAGCAGTACTTC. Protein product: CACAQGYEQYF.

V usage is TRBV30 and J usage is TRBJ2-5, with 12 positions matching TRBD2. Germline V gene lookup returns CDR1 GTSNPN and CDR2 SVGIG (reference sequence). Germline trimming cut 6 bases from V and 1 base from J; bases unmatched to any gene: 3. This CDR3 has 14 residues. The CDR3, as DNA: TGTGCCTGTTGGGGACTAGCGGGCCAAGAGACCCAGTACTTC. It is translated as CACWGLAGQETQYF.

In its sample, this clone was seen a few times. The V call is TRBV7-2, the J call TRBJ2-1; 12 nucleotides align to TRBD2. The germline V gene encodes CDR1 SGHTA and CDR2 FQGNSA. The CDR3 is 17 residues long. V was clipped by 5 bases and J by 7 bases; unmatched bases: 12. The CDR3 here is CASSPNVASGGVNEQFF. Written as DNA, the CDR3 is TGTGCCAGCAGCCCCAACGTGGCTAGCGGGGGGGTTAATGAGCAGTTCTTC.

V gene TRBV7-3 combines with J gene TRBJ2-1, with D tentatively TRBD2 (5 bases). The CDR3 sequence is 13 residues long. The V end was cut by 5 bases, the J end by 11 bases, with 16 bases between. The germline V gene has CDR1 SGHTA and CDR2 FQGTGA. The CDR3 sequence: CASSEGGTQKQFF. The CDR3 DNA is TGTGCCAGCAGCGAGGGCGGCACTCAAAAGCAGTTCTTC.

CDR3 protein: CASSRGTGVSYEQYF. The CDR3 nucleotides are TGTGCCAGCAGCCGCGGGACAGGGGTGTCCTACGAGCAGTACTTC. The chain is built from TRBV4-2 and TRBJ2-7; 10 positions match TRBD1. The CDR3 contains 15 residues. V lost 4 bases and J lost 1; bases outside the gene matches: 4. CDR1 and CDR2 from the germline V gene are LGHNA and YNFKEQ.

This clone occurred a few times. J is TRBJ1-1 and V is TRBV11-3; D is perhaps TRBD1 (6 bases). The germline gives CDR1 SGHNT, CDR2 YENEEA. This CDR3 contains 14 residues. V shed 4 bases and J shed 6 bases, with 15 bases lying between them. This CDR3 is CASSSMGAGAEAFF. As DNA, the CDR3 is TGTGCCAGCAGCTCCATGGGGGCAGGGGCTGAAGCTTTCTTT.

The chain uses TRBV2 and TRBJ1-5; D gene uncertain. The V and J ends lost 5 bases and 6 bases respectively, with 14 bases between them. The CDR3 covers 14 residues. Germline assignment: CDR1 SNHLY and CDR2 FYNNEI. DNA for the CDR3: TGTGCCAGCAGTAACGACGTCCAGGTTCAGCCCCAGCATTTT. Translating gives CASSNDVQVQPQHF.

This sequence joins TRBV28 and TRBJ2-5, with TRBD1 identical over 9 bases. Germline trimming cut 4 bases from V and 5 bases from J; bases unmatched to any gene: 8. CDR3 size: 15 residues. Germline assignment: CDR1 MDHEN and CDR2 SYDVKM. The CDR3 reads CASSSPGTGRETQYF. The DNA of the CDR3 is TGTGCCAGCAGTTCCCCGGGGACAGGGAGGGAGACCCAGTACTTC.

V gene TRBV7-9 combines with J gene TRBJ2-5; possibly TRBD2 for D (6 bases). In germline, CDR1 is SEHNR, CDR2 FQNEAQ (reference sequence). The V gene lost 7 bases and the J gene lost 0 bases, with 12 bases spanning the gap. This CDR3 contains 14 residues. CDR3 residues: CASTRDLYQETQYF. The CDR3, as DNA: TGTGCCAGCACCAGGGACTTGTACCAAGAGACCCAGTACTTC.

CDR3 coding DNA: TGTGCCAGCAGCGTTCTACAGGGGGCTTGGGAGCAGTACTTC. Translating gives CASSVLQGAWEQYF. V and J are TRBV7-2 and TRBJ2-7; 9 nucleotides agree with TRBD1. Trimming took 5 bases from V and 7 from J; bases not matched to a gene: 9. From germline, CDR1 is SGHTA and CDR2 FQGNSA. CDR3 size: 14 residues.

This clone was counted a few times. V and J are TRBV27 and TRBJ1-1; TRBD1 aligns across 9 bases. V trimming: 6 bases; J trimming: 11 bases; junction bases outside the gene matches: 10. The germline V gene encodes CDR1 MNHEY and CDR2 SMNVEV (reference sequence). The CDR3 totals 13 residues. The CDR3 coding sequence is TGTGCCAGCAGATTTGACAGGGACAGGGCGGCTTTCTTT. Protein sequence: CASRFDRDRAAFF.

V usage is TRBV7-8 and J usage is TRBJ2-7, with 8 bases lining up with TRBD1. CDR1 and CDR2 from the germline V gene are SGHVS and FQNEAQ. The V and J ends lost 5 bases and 4 bases, in that order; junction bases with no gene match: 10. This CDR3 spans 15 amino acids. The CDR3 sequence: CASSLTGQGGYEQYF. Written as DNA, the CDR3 is TGTGCCAGCAGCCTAACCGGACAGGGCGGATACGAGCAGTACTTC.